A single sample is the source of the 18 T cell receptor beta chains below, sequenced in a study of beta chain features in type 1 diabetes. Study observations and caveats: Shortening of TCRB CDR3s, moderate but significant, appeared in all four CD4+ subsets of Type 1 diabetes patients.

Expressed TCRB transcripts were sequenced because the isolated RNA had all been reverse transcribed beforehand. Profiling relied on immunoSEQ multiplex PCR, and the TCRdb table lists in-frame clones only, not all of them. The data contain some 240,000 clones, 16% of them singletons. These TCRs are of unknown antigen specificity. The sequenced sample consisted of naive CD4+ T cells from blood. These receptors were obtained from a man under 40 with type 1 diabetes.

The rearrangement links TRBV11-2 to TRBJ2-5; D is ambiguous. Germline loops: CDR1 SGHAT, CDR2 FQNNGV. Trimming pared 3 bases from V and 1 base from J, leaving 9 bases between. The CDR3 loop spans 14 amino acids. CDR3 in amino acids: CASSFAGLQETQYF. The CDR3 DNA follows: TGTGCCAGCAGCTTCGCAGGCCTCCAAGAGACCCAGTACTTC.

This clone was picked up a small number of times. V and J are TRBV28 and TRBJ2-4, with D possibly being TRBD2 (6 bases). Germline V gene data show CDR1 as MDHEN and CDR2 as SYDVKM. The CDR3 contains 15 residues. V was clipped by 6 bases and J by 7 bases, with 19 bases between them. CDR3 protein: CASSSPLGGRNIQYF. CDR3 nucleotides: TGTGCCAGCAGCTCTCCCCTTGGAGGGCGTAACATTCAGTACTTC.

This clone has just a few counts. This chain's CDR3 is CAISRGRTLQETQYF. The CDR3 region has the DNA TGTGCCATCAGCAGGGGCAGGACCCTCCAAGAGACCCAGTACTTC. The chain links TRBV28 to TRBJ2-5; D might be TRBD1 (6 bases). CDR3 length: 15 residues. Germline V gene data show CDR1 as MDHEN and CDR2 as SYDVKM. Trimming shortened V by 10 bases and J by 1 base, and 19 bases separated the two germline ends.

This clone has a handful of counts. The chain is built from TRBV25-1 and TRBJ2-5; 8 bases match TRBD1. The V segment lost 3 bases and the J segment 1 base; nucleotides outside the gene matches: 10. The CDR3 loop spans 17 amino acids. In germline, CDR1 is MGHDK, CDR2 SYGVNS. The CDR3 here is CASSDSRGQALQETQYF. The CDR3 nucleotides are TGTGCCAGCAGTGACTCGAGGGGACAGGCCCTCCAAGAGACCCAGTACTTC.

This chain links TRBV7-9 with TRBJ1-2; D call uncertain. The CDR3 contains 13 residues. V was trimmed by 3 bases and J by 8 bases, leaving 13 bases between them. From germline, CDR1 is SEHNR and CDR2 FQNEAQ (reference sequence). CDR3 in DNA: TGTGCCAGCAGCTTCCGGGAGTCGGAGGGCTACACCTTC. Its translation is CASSFRESEGYTF.

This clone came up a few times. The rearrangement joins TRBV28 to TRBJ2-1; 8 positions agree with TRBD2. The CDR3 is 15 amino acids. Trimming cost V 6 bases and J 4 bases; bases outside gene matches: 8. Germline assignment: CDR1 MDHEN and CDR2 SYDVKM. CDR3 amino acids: CASSPREREYNEQFF. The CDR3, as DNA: TGTGCCAGCAGCCCCAGGGAGCGGGAGTACAATGAGCAGTTCTTC.

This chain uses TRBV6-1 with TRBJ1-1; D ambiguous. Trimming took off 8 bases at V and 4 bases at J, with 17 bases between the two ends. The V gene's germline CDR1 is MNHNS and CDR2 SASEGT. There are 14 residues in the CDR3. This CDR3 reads CASRRSLSGTEAFF. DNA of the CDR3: TGTGCCAGCCGACGTAGTTTATCGGGCACTGAAGCTTTCTTT.

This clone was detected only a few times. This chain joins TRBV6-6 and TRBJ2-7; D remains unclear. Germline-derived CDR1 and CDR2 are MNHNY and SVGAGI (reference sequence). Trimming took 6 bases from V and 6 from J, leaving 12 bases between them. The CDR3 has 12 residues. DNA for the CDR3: TGTGCCAGCAGGGTTCCAACCTCCGAGCAGTACTTC. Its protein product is CASRVPTSEQYF.

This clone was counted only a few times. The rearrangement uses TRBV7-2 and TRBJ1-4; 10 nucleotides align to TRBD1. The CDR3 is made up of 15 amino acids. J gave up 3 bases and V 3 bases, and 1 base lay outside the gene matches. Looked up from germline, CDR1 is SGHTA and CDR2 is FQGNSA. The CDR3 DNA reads TGTGCCAGCAGCTTCGGACAGGGGGCTAATGAAAAACTGTTTTTT. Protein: CASSFGQGANEKLFF. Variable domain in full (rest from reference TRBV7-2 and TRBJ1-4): GAGVSQSPSNKVTEKGKDVELRCDPISGHTALYWYRQSLGQGLEFLIYFQGNSAPDKSGLPSDRFSAERTGGSVSTLTIQRTQQEDSAVYLCASSFGQGANEKLFFGSGTQLSVL.

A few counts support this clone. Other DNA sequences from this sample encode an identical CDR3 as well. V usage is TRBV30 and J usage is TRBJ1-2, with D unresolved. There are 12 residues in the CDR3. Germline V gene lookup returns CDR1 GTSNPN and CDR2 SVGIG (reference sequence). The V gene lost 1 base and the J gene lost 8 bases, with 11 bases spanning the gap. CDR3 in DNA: TGTGCCTGGAGTGCGGCCGCCGGGGGCTACACCTTC. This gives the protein CAWSAAAGGYTF. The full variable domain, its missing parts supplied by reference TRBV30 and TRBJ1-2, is SQTIHQWPATLVQPVGSPLSLECTVEGTSNPNLYWYRQAAGRGLQLLFYSVGIGQISSEVPQNLSASRPQDRQFILSSKKLLLSDSGFYLCAWSAAAGGYTFGSGTRLTVV.

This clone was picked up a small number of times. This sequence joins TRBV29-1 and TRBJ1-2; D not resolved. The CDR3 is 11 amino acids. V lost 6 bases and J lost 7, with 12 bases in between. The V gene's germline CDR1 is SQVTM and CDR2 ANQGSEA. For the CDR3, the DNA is TGCAGCGTCGGGTCGGAGATTGGCTACACCTTC. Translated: CSVGSEIGYTF.

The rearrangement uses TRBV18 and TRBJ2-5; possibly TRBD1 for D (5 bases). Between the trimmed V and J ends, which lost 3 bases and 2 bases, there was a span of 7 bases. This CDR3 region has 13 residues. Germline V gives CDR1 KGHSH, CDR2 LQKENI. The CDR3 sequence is CASSPTVQETQYF. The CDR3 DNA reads TGTGCCAGCTCACCGACAGTACAAGAGACCCAGTACTTC.

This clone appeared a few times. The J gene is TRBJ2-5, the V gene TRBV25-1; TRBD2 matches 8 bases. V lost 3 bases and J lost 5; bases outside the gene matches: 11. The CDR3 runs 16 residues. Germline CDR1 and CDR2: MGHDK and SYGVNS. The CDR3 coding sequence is TGTGCCAGCAGTGACGCAAGCGGGGGCTCATACGAGACCCAGTACTTC. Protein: CASSDASGGSYETQYF.

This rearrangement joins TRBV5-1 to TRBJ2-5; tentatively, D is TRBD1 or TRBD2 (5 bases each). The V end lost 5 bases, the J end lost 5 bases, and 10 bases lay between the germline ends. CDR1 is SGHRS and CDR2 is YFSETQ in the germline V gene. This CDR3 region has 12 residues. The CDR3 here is CASRPEGETQYF. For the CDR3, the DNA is TGCGCCAGCAGACCTGAGGGGGAGACCCAGTACTTC.

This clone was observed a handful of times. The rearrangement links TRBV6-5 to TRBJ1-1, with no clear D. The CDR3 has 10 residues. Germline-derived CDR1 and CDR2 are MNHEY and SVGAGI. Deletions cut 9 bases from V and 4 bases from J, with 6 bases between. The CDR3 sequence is CARSLTEAFF. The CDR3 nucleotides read TGTGCCAGGTCACTCACTGAAGCTTTCTTT.

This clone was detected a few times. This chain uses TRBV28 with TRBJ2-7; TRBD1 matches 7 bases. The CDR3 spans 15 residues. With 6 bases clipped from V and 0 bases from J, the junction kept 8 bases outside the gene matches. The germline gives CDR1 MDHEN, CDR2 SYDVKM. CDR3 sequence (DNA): TGTGCCAGCAGCGCCCCAGGGGACAGCTCCTACGAGCAGTACTTC. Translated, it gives CASSAPGDSSYEQYF.

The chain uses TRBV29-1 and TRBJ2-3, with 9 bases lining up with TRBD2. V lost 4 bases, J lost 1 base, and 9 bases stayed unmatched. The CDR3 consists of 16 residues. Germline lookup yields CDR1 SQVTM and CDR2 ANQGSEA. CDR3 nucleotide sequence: TGCAGCGTTGTTGGGGTAGCGGGAGCCGGCACAGATACGCAGTATTTT. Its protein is CSVVGVAGAGTDTQYF.

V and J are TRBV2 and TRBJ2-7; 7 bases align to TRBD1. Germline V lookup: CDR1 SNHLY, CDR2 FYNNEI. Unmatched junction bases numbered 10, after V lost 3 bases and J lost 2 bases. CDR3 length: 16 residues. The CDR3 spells CASSDYGTVTPYEQYF. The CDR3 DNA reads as TGTGCCAGCAGTGATTATGGGACAGTCACTCCCTACGAGCAGTACTTC.